The 10 T cell receptor beta chains below all came from one sample that was sequenced in a study of shared clonotypes between healthy human individuals. The data were produced by immunoSEQ multiplex PCR, yet TCRdb's version contains in-frame clones alone and is incomplete. Of more than 1 million clones listed, about 84% are singletons. The specimen sequenced was memory CD4+ T cells from PBMCs. Subset noted: CD45RA-negative fraction. Receptors originate from a man aged 18 to 30 in good health. Some clones in this sample may be carry-over from other donors' samples.

This clone was recorded a few times. J is TRBJ2-3 and V is TRBV29-1, with D hard to call. V was pared by 7 bases and J by 2 bases, with 16 bases between. This CDR3 has 14 amino acids. From germline, CDR1 is SQVTM and CDR2 ANQGSEA. The chain's CDR3 is CSAGPQTSTDTQYF. The CDR3 coding sequence is TGCAGCGCCGGCCCCCAGACATCCACAGATACGCAGTATTTT.

The V gene is TRBV6-6, the J gene TRBJ1-5; D gene ambiguous. Germline V gene sequence: CDR1 MNHNY, CDR2 SVGAGI (reference sequence). The CDR3 is 12 amino acids. Between the trimmed V and J ends, which lost 4 bases and 6 bases, there was a span of 7 bases. The CDR3 coding sequence is TGTGCCAGCAGTTTCCCCACTCAGCCCCAGCATTTT. Protein sequence: CASSFPTQPQHF.

The V call is TRBV6-1, the J call TRBJ2-7; TRBD2 is a possible D gene (5 bases). Trimming removed 6 bases at V and 6 bases at J, with 12 bases between. CDR1 and CDR2 from the germline V gene are MNHNS and SASEGT. This CDR3 is 12 amino acids long. DNA for the CDR3: TGTGCCAGCAGGACCACTAGTCTCGAGCAGTACTTC. Translation: CASRTTSLEQYF.

This clone was recorded at least ten times. The V and J genes are TRBV9 and TRBJ2-7; weak D call: TRBD2 (7 bases). The CDR3 has 14 residues. Between the trimmed V and J ends, which lost 4 bases and 1 base, there was a span of 12 bases. The V gene's germline CDR1 is SGDLS and CDR2 YYNGEE. CDR3 protein: CASSRGRASYEQYF. The CDR3 nucleotides are TGTGCCAGCAGCAGGGGGAGGGCATCCTACGAGCAGTACTTC. Full variable domain (outside the CDR3, taken from reference TRBV9 and TRBJ2-7): DSGVTQTPKHLITATGQRVTLRCSPRSGDLSVYWYQQSLDQGLQFLIQYYNGEERAKGNILERFSAQQFPDLHSELNLSSLELGDSALYFCASSRGRASYEQYFGPGTRLTVT.

This clone showed up just once. The rearrangement uses TRBV28 and TRBJ1-2; 8 positions match TRBD1. This CDR3 has 13 amino acids. The germline CDR1 and CDR2 sequences are MDHEN and SYDVKM. Unmatched junction bases numbered 6, after V lost 4 bases and J lost 8 bases. The CDR3 loop reads CASSWSQGGGYTF. In DNA form, the CDR3 reads TGTGCCAGCAGTTGGTCACAGGGGGGAGGCTACACCTTC.

This clone appeared a few times. This chain links TRBV19 with TRBJ1-1; the D gene is possibly TRBD1 (5 bases). CDR1 and CDR2 (germline): LNHDA, SQIVND (reference sequence). V dropped 7 bases and J dropped 1 base, with 13 bases sitting between them. CDR3 length equals 14 residues. CDR3 amino acids: CASKDRGTNTEAFF. The CDR3 DNA sequence: TGTGCCAGTAAGGATAGGGGAACGAACACTGAAGCTTTCTTT. Full variable domain (remainder filled in from reference TRBV19 and TRBJ1-1): DGGITQSPKYLFRKEGQNVTLSCEQNLNHDAMYWYRQDPGQGLRLIYYSQIVNDFQKGDIAEGYSVSREKKESFPLTVTSAQKNPTAFYLCASKDRGTNTEAFFGQGTRLTVV.

As DNA, the CDR3 is TGTGCCAGCAGCCTTTGGTCGGGACAGAACACTGAAGCTTTCTTT. Its protein product is CASSLWSGQNTEAFF. The V gene is TRBV28, the J gene TRBJ1-1; D may be TRBD1 (6 bases). This CDR3 has 15 residues. Trimming left V 6 bases short and J 1 base short, with 15 bases between. Germline loops: CDR1 MDHEN, CDR2 SYDVKM.

The chain links TRBV11-2 to TRBJ2-7; D call uncertain. The CDR3 is 13 residues long. Deletions cut 5 bases from V and 4 bases from J, with 12 bases between. Germline assignment: CDR1 SGHAT and CDR2 FQNNGV. CDR3 region: CASSPMGRYEQYF. The CDR3 DNA sequence: TGTGCCAGCAGCCCAATGGGAAGGTACGAGCAGTACTTC.

The chain links TRBV9 to TRBJ2-1, with no clear D. Germline lookup yields CDR1 SGDLS and CDR2 YYNGEE. V lost 0 bases to trimming and J lost 7 bases, with 23 bases between them. The CDR3 is made up of 18 amino acids. CDR3 protein: CASSVGISGTSMENEQFF. CDR3 DNA: TGTGCCAGCAGCGTAGGTATATCTGGCACTTCAATGGAAAATGAGCAGTTCTTC.

The chain uses TRBV7-2 and TRBJ1-5, with D possibly TRBD1 on 5 matching bases. Germline CDR1 and CDR2: SGHTA and FQGNSA. Trimming removed 5 bases at V and 6 bases at J, with 14 bases between. This CDR3 contains 14 residues. CDR3: CASSLSTVPQPQHF. CDR3 nucleotide sequence: TGTGCCAGCAGCCTATCGACAGTCCCTCAGCCCCAGCATTTT.